This TCR beta chain is from a study of T cell changes during pregnancy in multiple sclerosis. Per germline, CDR1 GTSNPN and CDR2 SVGIG (reference sequence). This CDR3 comprises 12 residues. The germline V and J ends were trimmed by 0 bases and 11 bases, with 10 bases remaining between them. Assay used: immunoSEQ multiplex PCR; TCRdb lists only in-frame clones, some missing. The sample consists of about 44,000 clones, 96% of them appearing once. The chain employs TRBV30 and TRBJ2-2; the D gene is possibly TRBD2 (5 bases). The origin of this receptor is a female donor with multiple sclerosis, enrolled in a pregnancy study. The starting material was peripheral blood, obtained in the second trimester of pregnancy. CDR3 protein: CAWSVVEGELFF. The CDR3 DNA sequence: TGTGCCTGGAGTGTAGTAGAGGGAGAGCTGTTTTTT.